This record concerns one TCR beta chain sequence. The germline V gene has CDR1 LNHNV and CDR2 YYDKDF (reference sequence). CDR3 length: 14 residues. V dropped 1 base and J dropped 4 bases, with 9 bases sitting between them. The sample belongs to a study of technical replicates of blood from four donors. The repertoire was sequenced with immunoSEQ multiplex PCR; TCRdb's copy has only in-frame clones and lacks some. The data hold 60,000 to 65,000 clones, with 80% to 95% observed a single time. The sequenced material came from PBMCs. The rearrangement links TRBV15 to TRBJ2-3; possibly TRBD2 for D (6 bases). This clonotype was sampled from a human donor in good health. Some clones in this sample may be carry-over from other donors' samples. The CDR3 loop is CATSRGGVSDTQYF. CDR3 DNA sequence: TGTGCCACCAGCAGAGGGGGGGTGTCAGATACGCAGTATTTT.